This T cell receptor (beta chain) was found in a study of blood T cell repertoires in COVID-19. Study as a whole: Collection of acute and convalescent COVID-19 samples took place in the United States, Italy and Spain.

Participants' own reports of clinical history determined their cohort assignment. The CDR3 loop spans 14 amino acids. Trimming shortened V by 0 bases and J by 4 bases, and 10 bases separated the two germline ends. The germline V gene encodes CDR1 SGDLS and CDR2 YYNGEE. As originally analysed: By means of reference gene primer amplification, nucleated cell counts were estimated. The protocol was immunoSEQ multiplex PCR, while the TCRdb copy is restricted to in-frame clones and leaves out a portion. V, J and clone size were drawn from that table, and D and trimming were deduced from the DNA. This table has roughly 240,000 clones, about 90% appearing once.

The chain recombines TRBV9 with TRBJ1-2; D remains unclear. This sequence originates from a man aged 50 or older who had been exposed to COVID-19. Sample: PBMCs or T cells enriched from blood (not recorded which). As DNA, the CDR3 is TGTGCCAGCAGCGTAGGCCCGGGGAGCTATGGCTACACCTTC. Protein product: CASSVGPGSYGYTF. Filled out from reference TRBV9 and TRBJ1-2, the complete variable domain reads DSGVTQTPKHLITATGQRVTLRCSPRSGDLSVYWYQQSLDQGLQFLIQYYNGEERAKGNILERFSAQQFPDLHSELNLSSLELGDSALYFCASSVGPGSYGYTFGSGTRLTVV.